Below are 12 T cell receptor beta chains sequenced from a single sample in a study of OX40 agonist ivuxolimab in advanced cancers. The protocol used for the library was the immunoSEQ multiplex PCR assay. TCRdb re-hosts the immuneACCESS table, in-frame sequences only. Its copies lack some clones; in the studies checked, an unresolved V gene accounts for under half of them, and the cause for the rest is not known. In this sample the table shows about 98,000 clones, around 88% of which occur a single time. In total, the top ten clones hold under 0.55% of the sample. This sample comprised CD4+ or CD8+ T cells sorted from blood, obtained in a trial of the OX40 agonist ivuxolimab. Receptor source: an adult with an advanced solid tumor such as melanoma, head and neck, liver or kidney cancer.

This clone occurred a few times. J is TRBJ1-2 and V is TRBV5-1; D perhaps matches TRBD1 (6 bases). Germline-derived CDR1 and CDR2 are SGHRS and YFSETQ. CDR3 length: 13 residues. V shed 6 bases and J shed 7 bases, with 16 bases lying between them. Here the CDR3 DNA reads TGCGCCAGCACCTCGGGGGCGGCGGTTGGCTACACCTTC. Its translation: CASTSGAAVGYTF.

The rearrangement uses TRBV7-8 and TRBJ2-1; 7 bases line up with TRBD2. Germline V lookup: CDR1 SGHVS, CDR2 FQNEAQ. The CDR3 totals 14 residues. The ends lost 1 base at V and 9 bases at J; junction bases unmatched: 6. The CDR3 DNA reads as TGTGCCAGCAGCTTAGGACTAGCCGCCGGTGAGCAGTTCTTC. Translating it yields CASSLGLAAGEQFF.

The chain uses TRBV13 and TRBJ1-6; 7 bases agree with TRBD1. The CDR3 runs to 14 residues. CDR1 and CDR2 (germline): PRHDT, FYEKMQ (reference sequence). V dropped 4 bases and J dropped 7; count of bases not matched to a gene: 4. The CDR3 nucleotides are TGTGCCAGCAGCTCTCGGGACAGCAATTCACCCCTCCACTTT. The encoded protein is CASSSRDSNSPLHF.

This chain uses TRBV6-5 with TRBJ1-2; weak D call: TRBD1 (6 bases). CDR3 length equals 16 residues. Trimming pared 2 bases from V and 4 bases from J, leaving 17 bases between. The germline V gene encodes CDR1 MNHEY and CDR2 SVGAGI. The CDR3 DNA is TGTGCCAGCAGTTACACTGGCGGTCGGACAGTCTATGGCTACACCTTC. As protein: CASSYTGGRTVYGYTF.

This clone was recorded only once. The CDR3 DNA reads as TGCAGCGTTGAAGGGGTATCCCGCTATGGCTACACCTTC. Encoded protein: CSVEGVSRYGYTF. This sequence joins TRBV29-1 and TRBJ1-2; D unclear. The CDR3 has 13 residues. V lost 1 base and J lost 4, with 10 bases in between. Germline values: CDR1 SQVTM, CDR2 ANQGSEA.

CDR3 protein: CASSVDVTASSGNTIYF. CDR3 sequence (DNA): TGTGCCAGCAGCGTTGACGTGACAGCGAGCTCTGGAAACACCATATATTTT. The chain joins TRBV9 to TRBJ1-3; TRBD1 is a possible D gene (5 bases). The CDR3 has 17 residues. The germline gives CDR1 SGDLS, CDR2 YYNGEE. Trimming stripped 2 bases from V and 0 bases from J, with 15 bases between.

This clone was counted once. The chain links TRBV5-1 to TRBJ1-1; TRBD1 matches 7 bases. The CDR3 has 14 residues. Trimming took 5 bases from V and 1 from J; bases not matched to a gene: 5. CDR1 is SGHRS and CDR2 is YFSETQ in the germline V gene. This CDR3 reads CASSFTGENTEAFF. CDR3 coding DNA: TGCGCCAGCAGTTTCACAGGGGAGAACACTGAAGCTTTCTTT. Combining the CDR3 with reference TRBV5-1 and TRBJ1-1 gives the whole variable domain KAGVTQTPRYLIKTRGQQVTLSCSPISGHRSVSWYQQTPGQGLQFLFEYFSETQRNKGNFPGRFSGRQFSNSRSEMNVSTLELGDSALYLCASSFTGENTEAFFGQGTRLTVV.

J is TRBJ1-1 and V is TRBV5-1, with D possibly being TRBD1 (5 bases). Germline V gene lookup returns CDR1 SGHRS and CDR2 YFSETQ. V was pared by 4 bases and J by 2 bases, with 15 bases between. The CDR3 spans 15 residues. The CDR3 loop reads CASSPYGGSNTEAFF. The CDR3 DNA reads TGCGCCAGCAGCCCTTACGGGGGTTCTAACACTGAAGCTTTCTTT. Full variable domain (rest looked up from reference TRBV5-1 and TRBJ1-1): KAGVTQTPRYLIKTRGQQVTLSCSPISGHRSVSWYQQTPGQGLQFLFEYFSETQRNKGNFPGRFSGRQFSNSRSEMNVSTLELGDSALYLCASSPYGGSNTEAFFGQGTRLTVV.

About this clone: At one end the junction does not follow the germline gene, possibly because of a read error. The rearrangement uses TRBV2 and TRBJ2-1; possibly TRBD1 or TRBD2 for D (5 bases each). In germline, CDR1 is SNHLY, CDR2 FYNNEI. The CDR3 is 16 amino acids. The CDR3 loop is CASREDPGRIYNEQFF. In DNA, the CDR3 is TGTGCCAGCAGAGAAGACCCGGGACGGATCTACAATGAGCAGTTCTTC.

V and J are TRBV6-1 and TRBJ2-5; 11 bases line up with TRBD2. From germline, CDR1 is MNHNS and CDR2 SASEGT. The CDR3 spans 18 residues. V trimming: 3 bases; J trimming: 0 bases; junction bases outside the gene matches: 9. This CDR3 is CASSDRPSGGLYQETQYF. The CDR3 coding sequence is TGTGCCAGCAGTGATAGGCCTAGCGGGGGGTTGTACCAAGAGACCCAGTACTTC.

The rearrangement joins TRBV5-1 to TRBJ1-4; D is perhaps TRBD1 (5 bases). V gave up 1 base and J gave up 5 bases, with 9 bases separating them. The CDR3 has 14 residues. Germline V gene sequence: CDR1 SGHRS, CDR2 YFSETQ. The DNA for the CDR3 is TGCGCCAGCAGCTTGAACAGACAGAATGAAAAACTGTTTTTT. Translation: CASSLNRQNEKLFF.

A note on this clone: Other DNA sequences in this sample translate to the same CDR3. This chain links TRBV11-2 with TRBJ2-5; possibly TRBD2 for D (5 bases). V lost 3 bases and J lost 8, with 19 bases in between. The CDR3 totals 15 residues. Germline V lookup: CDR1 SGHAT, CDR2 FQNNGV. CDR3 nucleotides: TGTGCCAGCAGCTTCATGAGGGCCGGCGGCGAAACCCAGTACTTC. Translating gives CASSFMRAGGETQYF.